Listed here are 16 T cell receptor beta chains from one sample, sequenced in a study of cytomegalovirus exposure and HLA in healthy donors. The PCR had 60 Vbeta and 13 Jbeta primers. Method: immunoSEQ multiplex PCR; TCRdb's copy keeps in-frame clones and lacks some. Found here are about 130,000 clones, approximately 78% of them singletons; the top ten hold less than 10%. The sample taken for sequencing was PBMCs. The receptors stem from a woman aged 45 to 65 in good health and CMV-seropositive.

This chain uses TRBV9 with TRBJ2-5; 7 bases are a match to TRBD2. CDR1 and CDR2 (germline): SGDLS, YYNGEE. With V trimmed by 3 bases and J by 11 bases, 4 bases remained unmatched. The CDR3 loop spans 11 amino acids. DNA for the CDR3: TGTGCCAGCAGCGGGGCGGGGGAGCAGTACTTC. Translation gives CASSGAGEQYF.

This clone has only one observation. V is TRBV28 and J is TRBJ1-3; D call uncertain. Germline lookup yields CDR1 MDHEN and CDR2 SYDVKM. This CDR3 is built from 13 residues. Trimming shortened V by 10 bases and J by 3 bases, and 13 bases separated the two germline ends. CDR3: CATSWQNGNTIYF. Written as DNA, the CDR3 is TGTGCCACCTCTTGGCAGAATGGAAACACCATATATTTT.

The chain employs TRBV19 and TRBJ1-2, with D perhaps matching TRBD1 (5 bases). Trimming removed 1 base at V and 4 bases at J, with 13 bases between. This CDR3 has 15 amino acids. The germline CDR1 and CDR2 sequences are LNHDA and SQIVND (reference sequence). Here the CDR3 reads CASSIVNRSGYGYTF. CDR3 nucleotide sequence: TGTGCCAGTAGTATAGTGAACAGGTCGGGCTATGGCTACACCTTC.

This clone was seen a few times. The V and J genes are TRBV27 and TRBJ1-4, with 8 bases matching TRBD1. V lost 6 bases, J lost 5 bases, and 8 bases stayed unmatched. CDR3 size: 15 residues. Germline V gives CDR1 MNHEY, CDR2 SMNVEV (reference sequence). In DNA form, the CDR3 reads TGTGCCAGCAGCAGGACAGGGCGGATGAATGAAAAACTGTTTTTT. It yields the protein CASSRTGRMNEKLFF.

This clone was observed a handful of times. The V and J genes are TRBV6-1 and TRBJ1-5; 8 bases agree with TRBD1. CDR1 and CDR2 from the germline V gene are MNHNS and SASEGT. This CDR3 has 15 residues. Trimming cost V 0 bases and J 7 bases; bases outside gene matches: 5. The CDR3 DNA sequence: TGTGCCAGCAGTGAAGCGGTAGCAGGGGGCCAGCCCCAGCATTTT. It yields the protein CASSEAVAGGQPQHF.

The chain couples TRBV15 to TRBJ1-1; TRBD1 might be the D (5 bases). The V end lost 0 bases, the J end lost 2 bases, and 16 bases lay between the germline ends. The CDR3 runs to 17 residues. The V gene's germline CDR1 is LNHNV and CDR2 YYDKDF (reference sequence). The CDR3 is CATSRDTGDRFNTEAFF. The CDR3 DNA is TGTGCCACCAGCAGAGATACTGGCGACAGATTTAACACTGAAGCTTTCTTT.

The rearrangement links TRBV18 to TRBJ1-1; TRBD1 matches 8 bases. Germline V gives CDR1 KGHSH, CDR2 LQKENI. The V segment lost 3 bases and the J segment 6 bases; nucleotides outside the gene matches: 12. This CDR3 comprises 16 residues. This chain's CDR3 is CASSPFRDRLGAEAFF. The DNA of the CDR3 is TGTGCCAGCTCACCTTTTCGGGACAGGTTGGGGGCTGAAGCTTTCTTT.

This clone was detected only once. The J gene is TRBJ1-3, the V gene TRBV11-2; maybe TRBD1 (6 bases). The V end lost 9 bases, the J end lost 0 bases, and 18 bases lay between the germline ends. CDR3 length: 16 residues. Germline values: CDR1 SGHAT, CDR2 FQNNGV. The CDR3 region has the DNA TGTGCCAGATCAGGGGTACGGAGCCTCTCTGGAAACACCATATATTTT. The encoded protein is CARSGVRSLSGNTIYF.

The chain carries TRBV10-3 and TRBJ2-3, with 11 bases matching TRBD2. Germline values: CDR1 ENHRY, CDR2 SYGVKD. This CDR3 has 15 residues. V was clipped by 3 bases and J by 4 bases; unmatched bases: 3. CDR3 bases: TGTGCCATCAGTGACTTTAGCGGGGGGGCAGATACGCAGTATTTT. It yields the protein CAISDFSGGADTQYF.

The chain joins TRBV7-2 to TRBJ2-7; maybe TRBD2 (5 bases). In germline, CDR1 is SGHTA, CDR2 FQGNSA. This CDR3 has 14 amino acids. V lost 1 base, J lost 2 bases, and 9 bases lay in between. The CDR3 sequence: CASSLVPGTYEQYF. The CDR3 DNA reads as TGTGCCAGCAGCTTAGTCCCGGGAACCTACGAGCAGTACTTC.

This chain joins TRBV5-4 and TRBJ2-1; no definite D call. V lost 1 base and J 0 bases, leaving 8 bases between the germline ends. Germline V gives CDR1 SGHNT, CDR2 YYREEE (reference sequence). This CDR3 is built from 15 residues. CDR3 residues: CASSLSVSSYNEQFF. In nucleotides, the CDR3 is TGTGCCAGCAGCTTGTCGGTTAGCTCCTACAATGAGCAGTTCTTC.

This chain links TRBV28 with TRBJ2-3; 8 bases map to TRBD1. J was trimmed by 3 bases and V by 6 bases; bases with no gene match: 5. The CDR3 spans 14 residues. The V gene's germline CDR1 is MDHEN and CDR2 SYDVKM. This CDR3 is CASSPGGGTDTQYF. The CDR3 region has the DNA TGTGCCAGCAGCCCAGGGGGCGGGACAGATACGCAGTATTTT.

V usage is TRBV15 and J usage is TRBJ1-2; 9 bases fit TRBD1. The V segment lost 6 bases and the J segment 8 bases; nucleotides outside the gene matches: 10. In germline, CDR1 is LNHNV, CDR2 YYDKDF (reference sequence). The CDR3 extends over 14 amino acids. The DNA for the CDR3 is TGTGCCACCAGGGCCGGGACAGGGTGGCAGGGCTACACCTTC. Translated, it gives CATRAGTGWQGYTF.

DNA of the CDR3: TGCGCCAGCAGCCAAGACGGGGGTTACACTGAAGCTTTCTTT. Its translation: CASSQDGGYTEAFF. The chain combines TRBV4-3 with TRBJ1-1; TRBD1 might be the D (5 bases). The CDR3 is made up of 14 amino acids. Trimming shortened V by 0 bases and J by 3 bases, and 8 bases separated the two germline ends. Germline CDR1 reads LGHNA; CDR2 reads YSLEER.

The genes are TRBV5-1 and TRBJ1-2; a possible D gene is TRBD1 (6 bases). The CDR3 extends over 13 amino acids. V gave up 3 bases and J gave up 4 bases, with 10 bases separating them. Germline CDR1 SGHRS, CDR2 YFSETQ. This chain's CDR3 is CASSSTGLYGYTF. The CDR3, as DNA: TGCGCCAGCAGCTCGACAGGACTCTATGGCTACACCTTC.

This clone was counted between two and nine times. The V and J genes are TRBV7-8 and TRBJ1-2, with D possibly TRBD1 on 6 matching bases. Germline lookup yields CDR1 SGHVS and CDR2 FQNEAQ. The CDR3 spans 13 residues. V lost 8 bases and J 7 bases, leaving 17 bases between the germline ends. CDR3 loop: CASSLADRGGYTF. CDR3 nucleotides: TGTGCCAGCTCTTTGGCGGACAGAGGTGGCTACACCTTC.